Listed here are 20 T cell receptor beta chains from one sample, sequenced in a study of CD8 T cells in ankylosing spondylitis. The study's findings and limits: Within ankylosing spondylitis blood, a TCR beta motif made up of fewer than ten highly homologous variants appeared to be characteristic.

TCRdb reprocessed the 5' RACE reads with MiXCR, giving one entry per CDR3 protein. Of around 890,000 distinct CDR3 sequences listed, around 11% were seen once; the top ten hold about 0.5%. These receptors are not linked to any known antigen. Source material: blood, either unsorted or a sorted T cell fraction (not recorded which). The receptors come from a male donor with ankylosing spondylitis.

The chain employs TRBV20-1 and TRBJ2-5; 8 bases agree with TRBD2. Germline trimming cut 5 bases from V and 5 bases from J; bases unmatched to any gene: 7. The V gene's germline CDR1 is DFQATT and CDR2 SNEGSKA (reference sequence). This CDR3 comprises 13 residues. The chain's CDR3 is CSAPGTRDETQYF. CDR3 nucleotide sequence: TGCAGTGCTCCCGGGACTAGAGATGAGACCCAGTACTTC.

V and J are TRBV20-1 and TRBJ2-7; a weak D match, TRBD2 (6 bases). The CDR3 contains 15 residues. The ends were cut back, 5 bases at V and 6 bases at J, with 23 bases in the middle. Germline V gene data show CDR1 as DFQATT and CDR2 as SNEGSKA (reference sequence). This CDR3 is CSAGGGASPLGEQYF. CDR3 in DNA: TGCAGTGCTGGGGGAGGAGCTTCCCCCCTTGGCGAGCAGTACTTC.

CDR3 nucleotide sequence: TGTGCCACCAGCTCCGGGAGGGGGGAGGTTGAGCAGTTCTTC. It specifies CATSSGRGEVEQFF. The genes are TRBV24-1 and TRBJ2-1; 8 bases match TRBD2. This CDR3 has 14 residues. J was trimmed by 9 bases and V by 7 bases; bases with no gene match: 10. Germline CDR1 KGHDR, CDR2 SFDVKD.

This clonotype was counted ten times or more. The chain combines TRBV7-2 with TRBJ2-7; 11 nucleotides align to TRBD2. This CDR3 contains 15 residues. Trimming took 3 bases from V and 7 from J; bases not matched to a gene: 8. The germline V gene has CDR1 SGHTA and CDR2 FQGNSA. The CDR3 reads CASSFTSGRFQEQYF. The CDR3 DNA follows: TGTGCCAGCAGCTTCACTAGCGGGAGATTTCAAGAGCAGTACTTC.

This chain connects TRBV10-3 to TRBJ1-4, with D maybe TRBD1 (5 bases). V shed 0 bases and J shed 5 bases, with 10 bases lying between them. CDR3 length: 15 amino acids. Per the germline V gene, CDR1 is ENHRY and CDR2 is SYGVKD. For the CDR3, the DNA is TGTGCCATCAGTGAGTCGACAGACGTCAATGAAAAACTGTTTTTT. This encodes CAISESTDVNEKLFF.

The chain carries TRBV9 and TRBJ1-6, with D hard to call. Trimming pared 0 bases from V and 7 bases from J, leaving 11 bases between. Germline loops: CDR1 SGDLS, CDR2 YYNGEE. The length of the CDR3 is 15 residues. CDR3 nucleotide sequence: TGTGCCAGCAGCGTAGGGGCAGGACGAAATTCACCCCTCCACTTT. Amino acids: CASSVGAGRNSPLHF.

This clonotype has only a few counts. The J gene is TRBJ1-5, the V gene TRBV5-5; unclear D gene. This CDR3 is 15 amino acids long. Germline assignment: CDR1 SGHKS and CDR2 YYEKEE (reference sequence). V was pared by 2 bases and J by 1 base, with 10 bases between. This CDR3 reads CASSLFLQSNQPQHF. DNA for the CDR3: TGTGCCAGCAGCTTATTCCTACAGAGCAATCAGCCCCAGCATTTT.

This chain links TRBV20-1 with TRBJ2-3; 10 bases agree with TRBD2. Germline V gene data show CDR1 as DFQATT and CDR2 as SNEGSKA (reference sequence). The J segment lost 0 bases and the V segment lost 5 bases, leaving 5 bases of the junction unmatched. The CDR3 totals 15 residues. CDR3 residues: CSALLLAGSTDTQYF. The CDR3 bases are TGCAGTGCTCTATTACTAGCGGGGAGCACAGATACGCAGTATTTT.

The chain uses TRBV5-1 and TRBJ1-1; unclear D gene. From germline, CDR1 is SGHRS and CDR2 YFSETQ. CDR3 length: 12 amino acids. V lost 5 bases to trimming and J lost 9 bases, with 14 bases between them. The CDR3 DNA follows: TGCGCCAGCAGTTTTAACGGAGAACAAGCTTTCTTT. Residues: CASSFNGEQAFF. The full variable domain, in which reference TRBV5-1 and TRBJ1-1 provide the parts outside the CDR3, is KAGVTQTPRYLIKTRGQQVTLSCSPISGHRSVSWYQQTPGQGLQFLFEYFSETQRNKGNFPGRFSGRQFSNSRSEMNVSTLELGDSALYLCASSFNGEQAFFGQGTRLTVV.

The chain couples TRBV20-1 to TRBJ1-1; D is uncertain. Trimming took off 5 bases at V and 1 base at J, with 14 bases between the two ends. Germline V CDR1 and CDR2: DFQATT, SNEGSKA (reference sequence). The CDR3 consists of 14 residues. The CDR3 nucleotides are TGCAGTGCTTCTCGACGTTTAGGGAACACTGAAGCTTTCTTT. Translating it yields CSASRRLGNTEAFF.

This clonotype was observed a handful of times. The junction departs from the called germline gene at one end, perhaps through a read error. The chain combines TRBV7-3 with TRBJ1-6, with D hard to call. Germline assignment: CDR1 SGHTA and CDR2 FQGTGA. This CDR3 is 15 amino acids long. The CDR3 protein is CVSSLRSGYNSPLHF. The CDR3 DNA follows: TGTGTCAGCAGCTTAAGATCCGGGTATAATTCACCCCTCCACTTT.

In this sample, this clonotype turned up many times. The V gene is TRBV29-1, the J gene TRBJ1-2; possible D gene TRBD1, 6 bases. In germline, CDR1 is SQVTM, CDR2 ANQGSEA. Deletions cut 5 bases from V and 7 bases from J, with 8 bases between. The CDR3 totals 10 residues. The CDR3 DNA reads TGCAGCGTTCCAGGGGTTGGCTACACCTTC. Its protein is CSVPGVGYTF.

The DNA for the CDR3 is TGTGCCAGCAGCCAGCGCGGATTTGGAAACACCATATATTTT. Translating it yields CASSQRGFGNTIYF. The chain has TRBV7-9 and TRBJ1-3; D call uncertain. V dropped 5 bases and J dropped 3 bases, with 11 bases sitting between them. Germline V gives CDR1 SEHNR, CDR2 FQNEAQ (reference sequence). This CDR3 comprises 14 residues. The full variable domain, completed using reference TRBV7-9 and TRBJ1-3, is DTGVSQNPRHKITKRGQNVTFRCDPISEHNRLYWYRQTLGQGPEFLTYFQNEAQLEKSRLLSDRFSAERPKGSFSTLEIQRTEQGDSAMYLCASSQRGFGNTIYFGEGSWLTVV.

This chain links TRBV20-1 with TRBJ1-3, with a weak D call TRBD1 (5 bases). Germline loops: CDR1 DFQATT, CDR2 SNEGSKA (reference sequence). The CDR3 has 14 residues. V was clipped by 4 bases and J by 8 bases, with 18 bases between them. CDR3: CSATRDPSGDTIYF. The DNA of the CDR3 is TGCAGTGCTACGCGGGACCCGTCGGGTGACACCATATATTTT.

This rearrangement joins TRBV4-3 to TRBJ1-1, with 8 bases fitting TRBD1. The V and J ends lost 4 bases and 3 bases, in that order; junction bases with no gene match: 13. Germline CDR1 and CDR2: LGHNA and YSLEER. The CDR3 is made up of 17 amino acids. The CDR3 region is CASSRYLSMTGDTEAFF. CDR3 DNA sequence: TGCGCCAGCAGCCGCTACCTGTCCATGACAGGGGACACTGAAGCTTTCTTT.

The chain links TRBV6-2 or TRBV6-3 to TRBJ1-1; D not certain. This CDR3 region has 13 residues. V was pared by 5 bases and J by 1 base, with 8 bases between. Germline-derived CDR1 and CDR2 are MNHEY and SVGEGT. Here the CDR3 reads CASSEDGNTEAFF. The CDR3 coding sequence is TGTGCCAGCAGTGAGGACGGGAACACTGAAGCTTTCTTT.

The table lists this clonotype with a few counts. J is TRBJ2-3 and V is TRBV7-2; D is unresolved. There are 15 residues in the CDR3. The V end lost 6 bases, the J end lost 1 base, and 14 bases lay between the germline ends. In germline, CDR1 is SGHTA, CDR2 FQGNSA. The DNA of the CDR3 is TGTGCCAGCAGACCAAGTGGGATGGGCACAGATACGCAGTATTTT. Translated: CASRPSGMGTDTQYF.

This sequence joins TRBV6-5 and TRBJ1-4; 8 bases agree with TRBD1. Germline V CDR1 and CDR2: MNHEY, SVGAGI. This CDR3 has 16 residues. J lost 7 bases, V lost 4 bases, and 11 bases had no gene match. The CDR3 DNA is TGTGCCAGCAGTTCGACAGGGGAGGTCGAACGTGAAAAACTGTTTTTT. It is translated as CASSSTGEVEREKLFF.

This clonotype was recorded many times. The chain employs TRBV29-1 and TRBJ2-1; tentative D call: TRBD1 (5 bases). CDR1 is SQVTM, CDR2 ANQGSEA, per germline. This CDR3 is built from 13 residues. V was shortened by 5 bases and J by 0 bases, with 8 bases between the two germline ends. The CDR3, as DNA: TGCAGCGTTACAGGACCCTCCTACAATGAGCAGTTCTTC. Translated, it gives CSVTGPSYNEQFF.

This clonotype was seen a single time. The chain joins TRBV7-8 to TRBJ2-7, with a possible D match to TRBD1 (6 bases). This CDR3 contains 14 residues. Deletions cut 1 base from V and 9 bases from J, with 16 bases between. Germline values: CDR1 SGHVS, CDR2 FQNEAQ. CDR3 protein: CASSLETGDTGQYF. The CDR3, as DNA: TGTGCCAGCAGCTTAGAGACAGGTGATACGGGGCAGTACTTC.